A single sample gave rise to the 21 T cell receptor beta chains below, sequenced in a study of blood T cell repertoires in COVID-19 (dated by TCRdb to 2019 to 2021). The protocol used for the library was the immunoSEQ multiplex PCR assay. The immuneACCESS repertoire file appears here via TCRdb, limited to in-frame rearrangements. These files lack a portion of the clones; in checked studies, under half of the deficit traces to unresolved V genes, and the cause of the others is not known. Present in this sample are 150,000 to 160,000 clones, approximately 92% of which were seen just once. Roughly 15% of the sample comes from the top ten. The sequencing sample was made of peripheral blood. These receptors were taken from a woman aged 40-49 years with acute or convalescent COVID-19.

The rearrangement joins TRBV28 to TRBJ1-4, with D tentatively TRBD1 (6 bases). This CDR3 region has 14 residues. CDR1 is MDHEN and CDR2 is SYDVKM in the germline V gene. V gave up 9 bases and J gave up 2 bases, with 13 bases separating them. The CDR3 protein is CASNEQGTNEKLFF. The CDR3 DNA reads TGTGCCAGTAACGAACAGGGCACTAATGAAAAACTGTTTTTT.

The chain has TRBV2 and TRBJ2-3; TRBD1 matches at 8 bases. CDR1 is SNHLY, CDR2 FYNNEI, per germline. V was clipped by 3 bases and J by 7 bases; unmatched bases: 9. The CDR3 is made up of 15 amino acids. The CDR3 DNA follows: TGTGCCAGCAGTGATGGTCAGGGGGCGAAGAATACGCAGTATTTT. Its protein is CASSDGQGAKNTQYF.

The chain has TRBV16 and TRBJ2-2, with D possibly matching TRBD1 (5 bases). Germline V gene data show CDR1 as KGHSY and CDR2 as FQNENV. V was shortened by 4 bases and J by 7 bases, with 7 bases between the two germline ends. The CDR3 loop spans 12 amino acids. The CDR3, as DNA: TGTGCCAGCAGCCTAAGGGGCGGGGAGCTGTTTTTT. Residues: CASSLRGGELFF.

J is TRBJ1-1 and V is TRBV19; D is ambiguous. Trimming took off 7 bases at V and 1 base at J, with 13 bases between the two ends. Germline V lookup: CDR1 LNHDA, CDR2 SQIVND (reference sequence). The CDR3 consists of 14 residues. The CDR3 spells CASTAKRRNTEAFF. CDR3 coding DNA: TGTGCCAGTACCGCAAAAAGGAGGAACACTGAAGCTTTCTTT.

This chain joins TRBV21-1 and TRBJ2-1; no check of the table's D call, TRBD2, against the DNA was made. TRBV21-1 is assigned pseudogene status. This CDR3 is built from 16 residues. CDR3 residues: CASSSTPGLPYNEQFF. The CDR3 nucleotides are TGTGCCAGCAGCAGTACACCGGGACTTCCGTACAATGAGCAGTTCTTC.

The chain has TRBV28 and TRBJ2-3, with 7 positions matching TRBD1. Unmatched junction bases numbered 15, after V lost 6 bases and J lost 6 bases. The CDR3 is made up of 16 amino acids. In germline, CDR1 is MDHEN, CDR2 SYDVKM. The CDR3 here is CASSPIQGQALDTQYF. The CDR3 coding sequence is TGTGCCAGCAGCCCCATCCAAGGACAGGCCCTCGATACGCAGTATTTT.

J is TRBJ2-3 and V is TRBV10-1; no reliable D call. There are 15 residues in the CDR3. Trimming took 0 bases from V and 2 from J, leaving 9 bases between them. The V gene's germline CDR1 is WNHNN and CDR2 SYGVQD (reference sequence). CDR3 in amino acids: CASSESQQLTDTQYF. The CDR3 nucleotides are TGCGCCAGCAGTGAGTCACAACAGCTCACAGATACGCAGTATTTT.

This clone appeared once. The J gene is TRBJ1-6, the V gene TRBV10-3; D gene ambiguous. CDR1 and CDR2 from the germline V gene are ENHRY and SYGVKD. The CDR3 length is 18 residues. V lost 0 bases, J lost 1 base, and 13 bases lay in between. In DNA form, the CDR3 reads TGTGCCATCAGTGAGTCTTTGGCGTCGGGGTCCTATAATTCACCCCTCCACTTT. Translating it yields CAISESLASGSYNSPLHF.

The gene calls are TRBV27 and TRBJ1-2; D gene ambiguous. V was shortened by 5 bases and J by 4 bases, with 17 bases between the two germline ends. CDR3 length: 15 residues. From germline, CDR1 is MNHEY and CDR2 SMNVEV (reference sequence). As DNA, the CDR3 is TGTGCCAGCAGTCCAAACGGAGTATCGACCTATGGCTACACCTTC. The encoded protein is CASSPNGVSTYGYTF.

This clone was counted a single time. J is TRBJ2-3 and V is TRBV5-1; D possibly corresponds to TRBD2 (6 bases). With 2 bases removed from V and 1 base from J, the gap between germline ends came to 11 bases. Germline assignment: CDR1 SGHRS and CDR2 YFSETQ. The CDR3 has 15 residues. CDR3 amino acids: CASSFTGVGTDTQYF. The CDR3 region has the DNA TGCGCCAGCAGCTTCACGGGAGTCGGCACAGATACGCAGTATTTT. Supplemented by reference TRBV5-1 and TRBJ2-3, the full variable domain reads KAGVTQTPRYLIKTRGQQVTLSCSPISGHRSVSWYQQTPGQGLQFLFEYFSETQRNKGNFPGRFSGRQFSNSRSEMNVSTLELGDSALYLCASSFTGVGTDTQYFGPGTRLTVL.

This chain links TRBV28 with TRBJ1-2; D possibly corresponds to TRBD1 (5 bases). The CDR3 contains 14 residues. V was cut by 6 bases and J by 3 bases, with 14 bases left in between. The V gene's germline CDR1 is MDHEN and CDR2 SYDVKM. The CDR3 loop reads CASRPGGDYYGYTF. For the CDR3, the DNA is TGTGCCAGCAGACCGGGGGGGGATTACTATGGCTACACCTTC.

The V call is TRBV19, the J call TRBJ2-2; 12 nucleotides agree with TRBD2. This CDR3 has 17 amino acids. Germline CDR1 is LNHDA and CDR2 is SQIVND (reference sequence). V dropped 4 bases and J dropped 5; count of bases not matched to a gene: 8. CDR3: CASSKPSGRAQTGELFF. CDR3 nucleotides: TGTGCCAGTAGTAAACCTAGCGGGAGGGCCCAAACCGGGGAGCTGTTTTTT.

V gene TRBV28 combines with J gene TRBJ1-1; D is perhaps TRBD1 (6 bases). The CDR3 has 14 amino acids. V was cut by 5 bases and J by 2 bases, with 12 bases left in between. Germline CDR1 reads MDHEN; CDR2 reads SYDVKM. In nucleotides, the CDR3 is TGTGCCAGCAGTCTGATAGGGGGTAACACTGAAGCTTTCTTT. This translates into CASSLIGGNTEAFF.

A single count supports this clone. V usage is TRBV27 and J usage is TRBJ1-1, with D unclear. The V and J ends lost 5 bases and 0 bases respectively, with 10 bases between them. CDR1 is MNHEY, CDR2 SMNVEV, per germline (reference sequence). The CDR3 runs to 14 residues. In DNA form, the CDR3 reads TGTGCCAGCAGTAACTACAAAATGAACACTGAAGCTTTCTTT. It codes for CASSNYKMNTEAFF.

The chain is built from TRBV19 and TRBJ1-4, with D tentatively TRBD1 (6 bases). CDR3 length: 15 amino acids. The V end was cut by 7 bases, the J end by 7 bases, with 19 bases between. CDR1 is LNHDA, CDR2 SQIVND, per germline (reference sequence). CDR3 bases: TGTGCCAGTACCCCATGGGGGGGCAGTGGTGAAAAACTGTTTTTT. Amino acids: CASTPWGGSGEKLFF. Complete variable domain (other parts from reference TRBV19 and TRBJ1-4): DGGITQSPKYLFRKEGQNVTLSCEQNLNHDAMYWYRQDPGQGLRLIYYSQIVNDFQKGDIAEGYSVSREKKESFPLTVTSAQKNPTAFYLCASTPWGGSGEKLFFGSGTQLSVL.

This chain connects TRBV28 to TRBJ1-2; D is perhaps TRBD1 (5 bases). V was cut by 5 bases and J by 2 bases, with 9 bases left in between. Germline loops: CDR1 MDHEN, CDR2 SYDVKM. This CDR3 comprises 13 residues. The CDR3 DNA reads as TGTGCCAGCAGTACGACAGAAAACTATGGCTACACCTTC. Translated: CASSTTENYGYTF.

CDR3 nucleotides: TGCAGCGTTGGGGGTGGGCAGGGGCCTTACAATGAGCAGTTCTTC. This sequence encodes CSVGGGQGPYNEQFF. The chain uses TRBV29-1 and TRBJ2-1, with a weak D call TRBD1 (6 bases). The CDR3 spans 15 residues. Germline V gives CDR1 SQVTM, CDR2 ANQGSEA. V was clipped by 4 bases and J by 4 bases, with 17 bases between them.

This sequence joins TRBV6-5 and TRBJ2-7; 10 bases line up with TRBD1. The CDR3 runs to 14 residues. V lost 3 bases, J lost 4 bases, and 3 bases stayed unmatched. Germline CDR1 MNHEY, CDR2 SVGAGI. The DNA for the CDR3 is TGTGCCAGCAGTTATCGGGACAGGGGATACGAGCAGTACTTC. It is translated as CASSYRDRGYEQYF.

CDR3 coding DNA: TGTGCCAGCAGCGCCCGCCCTAGAACCGGGGTGAGGGGCAATCAGCCCCAGCATTTT. This gives the protein CASSARPRTGVRGNQPQHF. The chain uses TRBV3-1 (or the pseudogene TRBV3-2) and TRBJ1-5; no firm D call. The CDR3 loop spans 19 amino acids. Germline V gene sequence: CDR1 LGHDT, CDR2 YNNKEL (reference sequence). V was cut by 5 bases and J by 2 bases, with 25 bases left in between.

This sequence joins TRBV5-5 and TRBJ2-5, with a possible D match to TRBD2 (5 bases). Trimming removed 0 bases from V and 5 bases from J, with 5 bases in between. Germline lookup yields CDR1 SGHKS and CDR2 YYEKEE (reference sequence). The CDR3 totals 12 residues. CDR3 DNA sequence: TGTGCCAGCAGCTTGGCTAGCGAGACCCAGTACTTC. It yields the protein CASSLASETQYF.

The rearrangement joins TRBV5-4 to TRBJ2-2; TRBD1 agrees at 10 bases. There are 16 residues in the CDR3. The V gene end was trimmed by 5 bases and the J gene end by 7 bases; junction bases not matched to a gene: 11. Per germline, CDR1 SGHNT and CDR2 YYREEE (reference sequence). The CDR3 loop reads CASSLGTGEFSGELFF. CDR3 coding DNA: TGTGCCAGCAGTTTAGGGACAGGGGAATTCAGCGGGGAGCTGTTTTTT.